Below, 13 T cell receptor beta chains from the same sample are listed, as sequenced in a study of CD8 T cells in Susac syndrome. RNA amounts of about 0.45 to 1 ug underwent reverse transcription with random hexamers. TCRdb independently ran MiXCR on the immunoSEQ multiplex PCR reads; one entry per CDR3 protein. The table has 150,000 to 200,000 distinct CDR3 sequences, 95% seen once. Material for sequencing was CD4+ T cells from PBMCs. Receptors were obtained from a human donor with multiple sclerosis.

The chain is built from TRBV5-4 and TRBJ1-2; D is uncertain. The germline V and J ends were trimmed by 4 bases and 5 bases, with 12 bases remaining between them. The CDR3 totals 13 residues. Germline V gene data show CDR1 as SGHNT and CDR2 as YYREEE (reference sequence). CDR3 sequence (DNA): TGTGCCAGCAGCGATGGACGGACTTATGGCTACACCTTC. It encodes CASSDGRTYGYTF.

The chain combines TRBV7-2 with TRBJ2-7; 9 bases map to TRBD2. The length of the CDR3 is 16 residues. V shed 4 bases, J shed 3 bases, and the junction held 10 bases outside the gene matches. Germline values: CDR1 SGHTA, CDR2 FQGNSA. The CDR3 nucleotides read TGTGCCAGCAGCTCTTCTCTAGCGGGGACCTACTACGAGCAGTACTTC. Protein sequence: CASSSSLAGTYYEQYF.

The rearrangement uses TRBV29-1 and TRBJ1-2; 8 bases align to TRBD1. CDR3 length: 11 amino acids. Germline V gives CDR1 SQVTM, CDR2 ANQGSEA. The trim removed 4 bases at V and 7 bases at J, leaving 2 bases unmatched. The CDR3: CSVGQGPGYTF. The CDR3 nucleotides are TGCAGCGTTGGACAGGGGCCTGGCTACACCTTC.

The chain carries TRBV6-1 and TRBJ2-5; the match to TRBD2 covers 9 bases. Germline CDR1 MNHNS, CDR2 SASEGT. The CDR3 is 17 amino acids. V lost 10 bases to trimming and J lost 2 bases; unmatched junction nucleotides: 17. CDR3 in amino acids: CAITGEELAGDQETQYF. CDR3 nucleotide sequence: TGTGCCATCACCGGGGAGGAATTAGCGGGGGATCAAGAGACCCAGTACTTC.

This clonotype came up a few times. The chain recombines TRBV3-1 with TRBJ2-7; D is undetermined. The CDR3 contains 13 residues. The V and J ends lost 8 bases and 0 bases respectively, with 11 bases between them. Germline V gives CDR1 LGHDT, CDR2 YNNKEL (reference sequence). The CDR3 protein is CASSPVSSYEQYF. The CDR3 nucleotides are TGTGCCAGCTCCCCCGTGAGCTCCTACGAGCAGTACTTC.

V is TRBV7-2 and J is TRBJ1-1, with unresolved D. This CDR3 has 15 amino acids. V lost 5 bases and J lost 6, with 19 bases in between. The germline V gene encodes CDR1 SGHTA and CDR2 FQGNSA. The CDR3: CASSRLSQIAAEAFF. The CDR3 DNA reads as TGTGCCAGCAGCCGCCTCTCACAAATCGCGGCTGAAGCTTTCTTT.

The chain recombines TRBV3-1 with TRBJ2-1; a possible D gene is TRBD1 (6 bases). This CDR3 comprises 14 residues. V was shortened by 1 base and J by 9 bases, with 13 bases between the two germline ends. Germline V gene lookup returns CDR1 LGHDT and CDR2 YNNKEL (reference sequence). The CDR3 reads CASSQAQGSFEQFF. The CDR3 bases are TGTGCCAGCAGCCAAGCCCAGGGGTCTTTTGAGCAGTTCTTC.

The chain recombines TRBV29-1 with TRBJ1-2, with 8 bases that match TRBD1. V gave up 4 bases and J gave up 5 bases; unmatched junction bases: 12. Looked up from germline, CDR1 is SQVTM and CDR2 is ANQGSEA. The CDR3 runs 15 residues. The DNA of the CDR3 is TGCAGCGTTGGAGGAGGACAGGGATCGGGGTATGGCTACACCTTC. Its translation: CSVGGGQGSGYGYTF.

This chain links TRBV30 with TRBJ2-1; a weak D match, TRBD2 (6 bases). The CDR3 extends over 13 amino acids. Germline-derived CDR1 and CDR2 are GTSNPN and SVGIG (reference sequence). Trimming stripped 1 base from V and 14 bases from J, with 18 bases between. The CDR3 nucleotides are TGTGCCTGGAGTGCTCGGAGTAGCGGTGACGAGTTCTTC. This codes for CAWSARSSGDEFF.

The J gene is TRBJ1-5, the V gene TRBV2; D is possibly TRBD1 (6 bases). Germline V gene data show CDR1 as SNHLY and CDR2 as FYNNEI. Deletions cut 3 bases from V and 7 bases from J, with 10 bases between. The CDR3 contains 13 residues. CDR3 in DNA: TGTGCCAGCAGTGACAGGGGATTCCAGCCCCAGCATTTT. It specifies CASSDRGFQPQHF. Looking up the rest from reference TRBV2 and TRBJ1-5 gives the full variable domain: EPEVTQTPSHQVTQMGQEVILRCVPISNHLYFYWYRQILGQKVEFLVSFYNNEISEKSEIFDDQFSVERPDGSNFTLKIRSTKLEDSAMYFCASSDRGFQPQHFGDGTRLSIL.

J is TRBJ2-7 and V is TRBV27, with TRBD1 as a possible D gene (5 bases). Germline loops: CDR1 MNHEY, CDR2 SMNVEV (reference sequence). Deletions cut 2 bases from V and 0 bases from J, with 14 bases between. The CDR3 sequence is 16 residues long. The CDR3 region is CASSLRPGKSSYEQYF. As DNA, the CDR3 is TGTGCCAGCAGTTTAAGGCCAGGGAAGAGCTCCTACGAGCAGTACTTC.

About this clonotype: The junction shows a germline mismatch at one end, possibly a read error. The chain employs TRBV20-1 and TRBJ2-7, with D uncertain. This CDR3 region has 12 residues. Looked up from germline, CDR1 is DFQATT and CDR2 is SNEGSKA (reference sequence). CDR3 amino acids: CSAGDTAYEQYF. CDR3 coding DNA: TGCAGTGCTGGAGACACCGCCTACGAGCAGTACTTC.

The J gene is TRBJ1-5, the V gene TRBV30, with D tentatively TRBD1 (5 bases). Trimming removed 5 bases from V and 4 bases from J, with 15 bases in between. This CDR3 is 14 amino acids long. The V gene's germline CDR1 is GTSNPN and CDR2 SVGIG (reference sequence). The CDR3 nucleotides read TGTGCCTGGGGGGTTTGGGGCGTAAATCAGCCCCAGCATTTT. This gives the protein CAWGVWGVNQPQHF.